This TCR beta chain was sequenced in a study of blood T cells in healthy people across ages (dated by TCRdb to 2013 to 2016). Regarding the complete study: Template switching captured roughly one uniquely barcoded TCR beta cDNA molecule per two T cells in model experiments. The study measured age-related changes in TCR beta repertoire diversity using deep sequencing normalized with unique cDNA molecular identifiers. Donors were grouped into four age groups: young (average about 15 years), middle-aged (approximately 41), aged (approximately 67) and long-lived (around 80). Donors of different ages were randomly distributed across sequencing lanes to avoid experimental bias. Two additional independent replicas of 1 million unique cDNA reads from the same blood draw were analyzed for two donors (one aged 18 to 29 and one aged 80 or older).

On this clonotype itself: The antigen this receptor binds is unknown. The sample holds no much larger clone one base away, and base qualities are not on file.

Systemically healthy Caucasian individuals from Russia, approximately 39 in total and aged roughly 6 to 100 years, were included as donors. Around 9.7 milliliters of peripheral blood were collected from each donor into EDTA-treated Vacutainer tubes. PBMCs were isolated by Ficoll-Paque density-gradient centrifugation, with at least 7 million obtained per sample. Total RNA was extracted from PBMCs with Trizol reagent, with at least 6 micrograms obtained per sample. For every donor, an aliquot of PBMCs went through flow cytometry to measure the percentages of naive CD45RAhigh/CD27high T cells. The study at large found these results: Donor CMV infection status was unknown, potentially confounding age-related changes in expanded clonotypes. Observed TCR beta diversity correlated strongly with the percentage of naive T cells measured by flow cytometry. Estimates of total diversity from one million sequenced T cells were regarded as lower bounds and underestimates. The long-lived group showed more naive CD4+ T cells, fewer expanded clones and increased TCR diversity than the aged group, suggesting age selection. Conclusive comparison of naive and antigen-experienced compartments was prevented by the profiling of bulk unsorted PBMCs. As age increased, observed TCR beta diversity per million T cells dropped in a roughly linear way, and a significant reduction was already evident by age 40.

Spanning cysteine to phenylalanine, the CDR3 consists of 16 amino acids. Only CDR3 DNA is held: 48 bases, read in frame from base 1. The CDR1 and CDR2 encoded by the germline V gene are SGHDN and FVKESK. Trimming removed 0 bases from V and 9 bases from J, leaving 20 bases between the germline ends. The method behind the library was 5' RACE. Sequencing was carried out with an Illumina HiSeq 2500. A second PCR of roughly 7 to 11 cycles was run with a J-beta primer mix and a sample-barcoded 5' primer. A template-switch 5' adaptor carrying 12 random nucleotides introduced a unique molecular identifier onto each TCR beta cDNA molecule. At least 2.5 million CDR3-containing paired-end reads were obtained from each sample. First-strand cDNA was synthesized from all RNA with the Mint cDNA synthesis kit, primed by a TRBC-specific oligonucleotide. Following uracil-DNA glycosylase treatment, all cDNA underwent a first 18-cycle PCR with the universal primers M1SS and BC2_uni_R. Per the authors' processing: Each sample was normalized by randomly selecting 1 million high-quality reads, each carrying a distinct molecular identifier. Instead of being binned into consensus sequences, reads with shared molecular identifiers were discarded. MiTCR, set to a Q25 quality threshold and the strictest error-elimination algorithm, was used for CDR3 identification, clonotype clustering and error correction. Lower-bound total TCR beta diversity was estimated with a nonparametric unseen species model using Euler transformation. TCRdb reprocessing: public reads trimmed at Q25 with fastp, clones called with MiXCR, in-frame beta chains kept. For every CDR3 protein sequence, its rows merge into one entry that carries the most common genes and DNA. TCRdb's processing, not the authors', yielded these V and J calls. Within this sample are some 1.5 million distinct CDR3 sequences, with 28% of them counted one time only. Approximately 7.7% of the sample lies in the top ten.

This sequence originates from a woman in her 30s in good health. The V and J segments used are TRBV14 and TRBJ2-5; a tentative D call is TRBD2 (5 bases match). The sequenced sample consisted of blood. The CDR3: CASSQEWSADMRAQYF. Read as DNA, the sequence is TGTGCCAGCAGCCAAGAATGGAGTGCCGACATGAGGGCCCAGTACTTC.